These T cell receptor beta chains were read from a single sample in a study of prognosis after radiotherapy for stage I lung cancer. TCRdb re-derived calls from the multiplex PCR reads in MiXCR, one entry per CDR3 protein. In the table there are over 25,000 distinct CDR3 sequences, about half of which are singletons. Sample: PBMCs, taken before or after stereotactic body radiation therapy (not recorded which). These receptors were obtained from a donor aged 50 or older with non-small cell lung cancer. Each CDR3 is given with its conserved first and last residue. D genes are given only for firm matches. Size tells how often a clone was seen (once, few, many) or the class of an expanded clone, and some rows leave it out.

D gene	clone size	J gene	V gene	CDR3 protein	CDR3 DNA
NA	many	TRBJ2-7	TRBV6-1	CASSTGQGTYEQYF	TGTGCCAGCAGTACCGGGCAGGGGACCTACGAGCAGTACTTC
TRBD1	NA	TRBJ2-7	TRBV27	CASSQGQGTYEQYF	TGTGCCAGCAGTCAGGGACAGGGCACCTACGAGCAGTACTTC
NA	NA	TRBJ1-3	TRBV6-2/TRBV6-3	CASSRRPGGGNTIYF	TGTGCCAGCAGTCGAAGACCGGGCGGAGGAAACACCATATATTTT
TRBD2	NA	TRBJ2-1	TRBV6-4	CASIVEIGRDEQFF	TGTGCCAGCATTGTTGAAATCGGGAGGGATGAGCAGTTCTTC
NA	many	TRBJ2-6	TRBV12-3/TRBV12-4	CASSTDRSGANVLTF	TGTGCCAGCAGCACCGATCGGTCTGGGGCCAACGTCCTGACTTTC
NA	many	TRBJ1-4	TRBV28	CASTLSAGLSEKLFF	TGTGCCAGCACCCTAAGTGCAGGGCTTAGTGAAAAACTGTTTTTT
NA	many	TRBJ2-7	TRBV5-1	CASRRNVNGYEQYF	TGCGCCAGCCGCAGGAATGTGAACGGCTACGAGCAGTACTTC
TRBD2	NA	TRBJ2-7	TRBV20-1	CSATRLAGDRYEQYF	TGCAGTGCTACTCGACTAGCGGGAGATCGCTACGAGCAGTACTTC
NA	NA	TRBJ1-1	TRBV6-2/TRBV6-3	CASIPQGSPNTEAFF	TGTGCCAGCATCCCCCAGGGGTCCCCGAACACTGAAGCTTTCTTT
NA	many	TRBJ2-7	TRBV11-3	CASSSFSLNYEQYF	TGTGCCAGCAGCTCCTTCTCCCTAAACTACGAGCAGTACTTC
NA	medium-sized	TRBJ2-1	TRBV6-4	CASSAGGWDNEQFF	TGTGCCAGCAGTGCCGGGGGCTGGGACAATGAGCAGTTCTTC